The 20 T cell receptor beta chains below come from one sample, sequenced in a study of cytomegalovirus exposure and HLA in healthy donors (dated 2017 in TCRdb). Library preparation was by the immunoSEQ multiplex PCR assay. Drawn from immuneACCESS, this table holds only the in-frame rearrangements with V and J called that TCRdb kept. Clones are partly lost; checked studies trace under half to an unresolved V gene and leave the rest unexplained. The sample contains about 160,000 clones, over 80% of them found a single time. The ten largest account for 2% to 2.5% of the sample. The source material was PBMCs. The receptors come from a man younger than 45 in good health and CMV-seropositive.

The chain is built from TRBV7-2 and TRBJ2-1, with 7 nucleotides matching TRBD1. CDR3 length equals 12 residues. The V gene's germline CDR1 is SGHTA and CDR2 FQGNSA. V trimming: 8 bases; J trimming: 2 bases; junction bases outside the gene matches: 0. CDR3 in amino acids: CASGQAYNEQFF. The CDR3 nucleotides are TGTGCCAGCGGACAGGCCTACAATGAGCAGTTCTTC.

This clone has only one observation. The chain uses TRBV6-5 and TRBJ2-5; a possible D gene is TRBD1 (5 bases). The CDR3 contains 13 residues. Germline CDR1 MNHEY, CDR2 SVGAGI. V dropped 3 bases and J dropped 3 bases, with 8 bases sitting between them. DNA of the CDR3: TGTGCCAGCAGTTATGTCAGGGAAGAGACCCAGTACTTC. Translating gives CASSYVREETQYF.

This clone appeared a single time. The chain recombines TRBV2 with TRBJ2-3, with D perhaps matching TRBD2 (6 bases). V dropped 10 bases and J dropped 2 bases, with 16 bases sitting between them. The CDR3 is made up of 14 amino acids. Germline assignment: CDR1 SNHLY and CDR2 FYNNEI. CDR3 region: CATGRTGPTDTQYF. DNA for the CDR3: TGTGCCACGGGGAGGACGGGACCCACAGATACGCAGTATTTT.

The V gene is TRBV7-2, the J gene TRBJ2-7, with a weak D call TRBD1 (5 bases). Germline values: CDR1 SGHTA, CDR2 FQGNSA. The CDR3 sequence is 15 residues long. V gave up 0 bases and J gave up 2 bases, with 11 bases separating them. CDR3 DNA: TGTGCCAGCAGCTTAGCGCAGGGCCCTACCTACGAGCAGTACTTC. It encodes CASSLAQGPTYEQYF.

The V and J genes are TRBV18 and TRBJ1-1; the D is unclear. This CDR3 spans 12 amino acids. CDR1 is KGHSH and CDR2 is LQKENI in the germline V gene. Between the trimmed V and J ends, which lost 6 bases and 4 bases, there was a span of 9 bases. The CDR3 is CASSTISTEAFF. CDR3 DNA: TGTGCCAGCTCCACAATAAGCACTGAAGCTTTCTTT.

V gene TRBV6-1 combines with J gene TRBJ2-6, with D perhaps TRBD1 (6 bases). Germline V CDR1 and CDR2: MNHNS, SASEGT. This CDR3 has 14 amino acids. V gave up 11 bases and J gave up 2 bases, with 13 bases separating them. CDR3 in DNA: TGTGCCGGGGGCCGGGGTGCTGGGGCCAACGTCCTGACTTTC. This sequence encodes CAGGRGAGANVLTF.

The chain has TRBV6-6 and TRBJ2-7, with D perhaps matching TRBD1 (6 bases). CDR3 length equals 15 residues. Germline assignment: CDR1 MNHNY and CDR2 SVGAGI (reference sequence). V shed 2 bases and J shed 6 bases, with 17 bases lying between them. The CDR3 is CASSYVGDTKREQYF. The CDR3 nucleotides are TGTGCCAGCAGTTACGTTGGGGACACAAAACGCGAGCAGTACTTC.

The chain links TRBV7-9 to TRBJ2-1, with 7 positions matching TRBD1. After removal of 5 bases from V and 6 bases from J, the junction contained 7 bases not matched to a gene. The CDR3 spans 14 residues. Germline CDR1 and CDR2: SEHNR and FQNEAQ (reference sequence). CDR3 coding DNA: TGTGCCAGCAGCCCTGGACAGGTGGCCAATGAGCAGTTCTTC. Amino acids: CASSPGQVANEQFF.

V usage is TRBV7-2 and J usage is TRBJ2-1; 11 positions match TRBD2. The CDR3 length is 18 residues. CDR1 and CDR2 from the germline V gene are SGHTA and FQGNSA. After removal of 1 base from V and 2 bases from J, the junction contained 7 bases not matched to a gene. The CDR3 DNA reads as TGTGCCAGCAGCTTAGTACTAGCGGGGGCCCTAACCTACAATGAGCAGTTCTTC. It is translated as CASSLVLAGALTYNEQFF.

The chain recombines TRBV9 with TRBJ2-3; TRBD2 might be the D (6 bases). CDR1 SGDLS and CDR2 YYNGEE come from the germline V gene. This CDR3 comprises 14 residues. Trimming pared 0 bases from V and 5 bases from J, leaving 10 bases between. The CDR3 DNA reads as TGTGCCAGCAGCGTAGACCTGGGGGGAGATACGCAGTATTTT. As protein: CASSVDLGGDTQYF.

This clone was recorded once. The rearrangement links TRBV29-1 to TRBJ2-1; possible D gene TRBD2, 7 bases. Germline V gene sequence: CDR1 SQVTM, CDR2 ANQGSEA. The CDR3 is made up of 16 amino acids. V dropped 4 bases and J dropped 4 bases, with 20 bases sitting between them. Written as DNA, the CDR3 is TGCAGCGTTGCCCGCCTTGAGGGGGGGGGTTACAATGAGCAGTTCTTC. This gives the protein CSVARLEGGGYNEQFF.

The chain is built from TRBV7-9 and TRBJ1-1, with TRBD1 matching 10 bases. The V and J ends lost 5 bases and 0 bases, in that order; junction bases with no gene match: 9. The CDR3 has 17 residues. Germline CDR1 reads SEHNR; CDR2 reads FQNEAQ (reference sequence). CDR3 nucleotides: TGTGCCAGCAGCACAGCCGGGACAGGGGCTATGAACACTGAAGCTTTCTTT. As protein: CASSTAGTGAMNTEAFF.

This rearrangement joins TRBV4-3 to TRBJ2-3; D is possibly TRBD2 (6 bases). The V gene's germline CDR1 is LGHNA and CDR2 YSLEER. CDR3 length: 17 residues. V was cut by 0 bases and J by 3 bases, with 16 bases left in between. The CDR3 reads CASSQDWSSGSTDTQYF. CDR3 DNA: TGCGCCAGCAGCCAAGATTGGAGTAGCGGTTCTACAGATACGCAGTATTTT.

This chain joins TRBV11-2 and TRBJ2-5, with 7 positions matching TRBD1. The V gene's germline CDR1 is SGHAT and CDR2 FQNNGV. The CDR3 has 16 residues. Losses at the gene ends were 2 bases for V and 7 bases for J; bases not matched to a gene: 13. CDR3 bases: TGTGCCAGCAGCTTAACCCCTCGGACAGGCCGGGGGACCCAGTACTTC. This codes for CASSLTPRTGRGTQYF.

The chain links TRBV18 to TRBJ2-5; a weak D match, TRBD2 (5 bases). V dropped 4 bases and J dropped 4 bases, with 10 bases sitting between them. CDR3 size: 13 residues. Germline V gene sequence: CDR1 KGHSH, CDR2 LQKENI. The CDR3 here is CASSQTGGETQYF. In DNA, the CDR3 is TGTGCCAGCTCACAGACCGGAGGAGAGACCCAGTACTTC.

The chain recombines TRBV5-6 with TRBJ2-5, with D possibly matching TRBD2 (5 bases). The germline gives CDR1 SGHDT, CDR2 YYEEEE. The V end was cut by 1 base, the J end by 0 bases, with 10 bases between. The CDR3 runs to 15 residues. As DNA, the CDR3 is TGTGCCAGCAGCTTGAAGGGAGCGCACCAAGAGACCCAGTACTTC. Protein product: CASSLKGAHQETQYF.

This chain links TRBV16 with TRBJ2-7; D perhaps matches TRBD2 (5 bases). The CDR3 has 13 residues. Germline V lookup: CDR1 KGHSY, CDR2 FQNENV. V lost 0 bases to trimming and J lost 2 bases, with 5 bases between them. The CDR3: CASSQSGAYEQYF. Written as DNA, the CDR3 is TGTGCCAGCAGCCAATCGGGAGCCTACGAGCAGTACTTC.

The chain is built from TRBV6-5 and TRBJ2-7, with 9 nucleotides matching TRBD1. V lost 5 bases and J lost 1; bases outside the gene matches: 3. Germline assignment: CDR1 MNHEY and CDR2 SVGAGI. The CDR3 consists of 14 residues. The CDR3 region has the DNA TGTGCCAGCAGTCCGGGACAGGGTTCCTACGAGCAGTACTTC. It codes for CASSPGQGSYEQYF.

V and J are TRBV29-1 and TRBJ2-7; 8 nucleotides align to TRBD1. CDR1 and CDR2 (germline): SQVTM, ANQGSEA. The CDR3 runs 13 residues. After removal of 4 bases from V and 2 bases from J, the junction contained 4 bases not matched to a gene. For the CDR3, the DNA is TGCAGCGTTGGGGACAGGCCCCCCTACGAGCAGTACTTC. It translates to CSVGDRPPYEQYF.

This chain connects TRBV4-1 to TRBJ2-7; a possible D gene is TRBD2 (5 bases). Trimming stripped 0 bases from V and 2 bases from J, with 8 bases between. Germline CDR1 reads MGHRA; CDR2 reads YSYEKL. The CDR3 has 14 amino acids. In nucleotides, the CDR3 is TGCGCCAGCAGCCAAGAGAGGGTTACCTACGAGCAGTACTTC. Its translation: CASSQERVTYEQYF.